This passage covers 25 T cell receptor beta chains from one sample sequenced in a study of cytomegalovirus exposure and HLA in healthy donors. PCR used 60 Vbeta primers and 13 Jbeta primers. The protocol was immunoSEQ multiplex PCR, while the TCRdb copy is restricted to in-frame clones and leaves out a portion. The sample shows tens of thousands of clones, around two thirds of them seen only once. Sequences were obtained from PBMCs. These receptors all stem from a man over 45 in good health and CMV-seropositive.

This clone was counted a single time. V is TRBV10-2 and J is TRBJ1-5, with D hard to call. Trimming took 5 bases from V and 0 from J, leaving 11 bases between them. The CDR3 has 15 amino acids. Germline V gene sequence: CDR1 WSHSY, CDR2 SAAADI. CDR3 sequence reads: CASSQYQDSNQPQHF. The DNA of the CDR3 is TGCGCCAGCAGTCAATATCAGGATAGCAATCAGCCCCAGCATTTT.

This clone was seen only a few times. The rearrangement joins TRBV30 to TRBJ2-2, with 9 bases aligning to TRBD2. CDR3 length: 15 amino acids. The J segment lost 0 bases and the V segment lost 3 bases, leaving 2 bases of the junction unmatched. CDR1 GTSNPN and CDR2 SVGIG come from the germline V gene (reference sequence). CDR3: CAWSGGRANTGELFF. The CDR3 nucleotides are TGTGCCTGGAGCGGCGGGAGGGCGAACACCGGGGAGCTGTTTTTT.

This chain links TRBV28 with TRBJ2-1; TRBD2 matches at 10 bases. Per germline, CDR1 MDHEN and CDR2 SYDVKM. Unmatched junction bases numbered 12, after V lost 3 bases and J lost 7 bases. The CDR3 runs to 17 residues. The CDR3: CASSFRKSGRASNEQFF. CDR3 bases: TGTGCCAGCAGTTTTCGGAAGAGCGGGAGGGCCTCGAATGAGCAGTTCTTC.

This clone was seen many times. The V and J genes are TRBV2 and TRBJ2-5, with D perhaps TRBD1 (6 bases). The CDR3 length is 15 residues. V lost 1 base, J lost 5 bases, and 14 bases lay in between. CDR1 and CDR2 from the germline V gene are SNHLY and FYNNEI. The CDR3 nucleotides read TGTGCCAGCAGTGAAGGACAGGTGGCTTCGGAGACCCAGTACTTC. Its protein is CASSEGQVASETQYF.

The chain joins TRBV27 to TRBJ2-7, with TRBD1 matching 7 bases. CDR1 and CDR2 from the germline V gene are MNHEY and SMNVEV (reference sequence). This CDR3 is built from 14 residues. Trimming cost V 5 bases and J 4 bases; bases outside gene matches: 8. CDR3 nucleotide sequence: TGTGCCAGCAGTGTGATGACAGGGCCGTACGAGCAGTACTTC. Amino acid sequence: CASSVMTGPYEQYF.

A single count supports this clone. The rearrangement uses TRBV30 and TRBJ1-5; 7 nucleotides match TRBD1. Germline V lookup: CDR1 GTSNPN, CDR2 SVGIG (reference sequence). The CDR3 has 14 amino acids. V shed 3 bases, J shed 9 bases, and the junction held 11 bases outside the gene matches. CDR3 in DNA: TGTGCCTGGAGCTTCAAAGGGGGCGGTCGGCCCCAGCATTTT. It yields the protein CAWSFKGGGRPQHF.

V usage is TRBV29-1 and J usage is TRBJ2-1, with D perhaps matching TRBD2 (7 bases). Germline V gives CDR1 SQVTM, CDR2 ANQGSEA. Between the trimmed V and J ends, which lost 4 bases and 9 bases, there was a span of 16 bases. The CDR3 contains 13 residues. The DNA of the CDR3 is TGCAGCGTTGTTGGGGGGGCGGTTGGTGAGCAGTTCTTC. Amino acids: CSVVGGAVGEQFF.

The chain links TRBV29-1 to TRBJ2-5, with D possibly TRBD1 on 6 matching bases. V was clipped by 4 bases and J by 5 bases, with 8 bases between them. The CDR3 has 11 residues. Germline CDR1 reads SQVTM; CDR2 reads ANQGSEA. The CDR3 spells CSVAGVETQYF. The DNA for the CDR3 is TGCAGCGTTGCAGGGGTCGAGACCCAGTACTTC.

This clone has just one count. The V gene is TRBV9, the J gene TRBJ1-2; TRBD1 matches at 8 bases. This CDR3 has 15 amino acids. Germline assignment: CDR1 SGDLS and CDR2 YYNGEE. J was trimmed by 6 bases and V by 0 bases; bases with no gene match: 7. The CDR3 bases are TGTGCCAGCAGCGTAGTTCCGACAGGGGTGGATGGCTACACCTTC. Translated: CASSVVPTGVDGYTF.

In the case of this clone: The sample holds other DNA sequences that translate to the same CDR3. This sequence joins TRBV5-6 and TRBJ2-7, with TRBD1 identical over 10 bases. There are 14 residues in the CDR3. Germline values: CDR1 SGHDT, CDR2 YYEEEE. The V and J ends lost 5 bases and 2 bases, in that order; junction bases with no gene match: 4. CDR3 bases: TGTGCCAGCAGTTCCGGGACAGGGGCCTACGAGCAGTACTTC. It codes for CASSSGTGAYEQYF.

The rearrangement links TRBV5-1 to TRBJ2-1; D uncertain. Trimming removed 0 bases at V and 6 bases at J, with 7 bases between. The germline gives CDR1 SGHRS, CDR2 YFSETQ. The CDR3 is 13 amino acids. The CDR3 protein is CASSLAPGNEQFF. The CDR3 bases are TGCGCCAGCAGCTTGGCTCCCGGCAATGAGCAGTTCTTC. Variable domain in full (rest from reference TRBV5-1 and TRBJ2-1): KAGVTQTPRYLIKTRGQQVTLSCSPISGHRSVSWYQQTPGQGLQFLFEYFSETQRNKGNFPGRFSGRQFSNSRSEMNVSTLELGDSALYLCASSLAPGNEQFFGPGTRLTVL.

The chain uses TRBV28 and TRBJ2-5; D may be TRBD1 (6 bases). Germline values: CDR1 MDHEN, CDR2 SYDVKM. The CDR3 consists of 14 residues. Trimming stripped 4 bases from V and 5 bases from J, with 14 bases between. The CDR3 loop reads CASSSPGQTETQYF. CDR3 bases: TGTGCCAGCAGTTCCCCTGGACAGACCGAGACCCAGTACTTC.

This rearrangement joins TRBV5-1 to TRBJ1-2; TRBD1 might be the D (6 bases). Germline lookup yields CDR1 SGHRS and CDR2 YFSETQ. V was shortened by 3 bases and J by 5 bases, with 14 bases between the two germline ends. This CDR3 contains 14 residues. The CDR3 DNA reads TGCGCCAGCAGCTGGGGGGGGCCCTCATATGGCTACACCTTC. Its protein product is CASSWGGPSYGYTF.

The rearrangement joins TRBV29-1 to TRBJ2-6; 8 bases fit TRBD1. The J segment lost 0 bases and the V segment lost 5 bases, leaving 9 bases of the junction unmatched. The CDR3 has 17 amino acids. Germline-derived CDR1 and CDR2 are SQVTM and ANQGSEA. The CDR3, as DNA: TGCAGCGTTCTAGACAGGGGACCTAACTCTGGGGCCAACGTCCTGACTTTC. It specifies CSVLDRGPNSGANVLTF.

The chain has TRBV30 and TRBJ1-1, with 7 bases aligning to TRBD1. J gave up 10 bases and V 7 bases, and 15 bases lay outside the gene matches. The CDR3 covers 13 residues. Germline lookup yields CDR1 GTSNPN and CDR2 SVGIG (reference sequence). The CDR3 DNA is TGTGCCTCCACCACAGGGGCCCTTCACGGAGCTTTCTTT. This translates into CASTTGALHGAFF.

This clone came up a few times. The J gene is TRBJ2-7, the V gene TRBV28, with a tentative D call TRBD1 (5 bases). Germline loops: CDR1 MDHEN, CDR2 SYDVKM. Trimming pared 6 bases from V and 2 bases from J, leaving 8 bases between. This CDR3 spans 12 amino acids. This CDR3 is CASRTATYEQYF. The CDR3 bases are TGTGCCAGCAGGACAGCCACCTACGAGCAGTACTTC.

CDR3 residues: CASSNGVNTGELFF. The CDR3 nucleotides read TGTGCCAGCAGCAACGGGGTTAACACCGGGGAGCTGTTTTTT. V gene TRBV7-9 combines with J gene TRBJ2-2; D perhaps matches TRBD2 (5 bases). Trimming stripped 5 bases from V and 2 bases from J, with 9 bases between. The CDR3 contains 14 residues. The germline V gene encodes CDR1 SEHNR and CDR2 FQNEAQ (reference sequence).

As to this clone: At one end the junction does not follow the germline gene, possibly because of a read error. The same CDR3 is also encoded by other DNA sequences in this sample. The gene calls are TRBV30 and TRBJ2-7; 8 bases are shared with TRBD2. The CDR3 length is 19 residues. CDR1 GTSNPN and CDR2 SVGIG come from the germline V gene (reference sequence). CDR3 loop: CAWTGLPRVSGKLSDEQYF. The CDR3 nucleotides are TGTGCCTGGACTGGCCTCCCTCGGGTTAGCGGGAAACTCTCCGACGAGCAGTACTTC.

This chain links TRBV6-6 with TRBJ2-7; 9 bases agree with TRBD1. V lost 8 bases, J lost 2 bases, and 4 bases stayed unmatched. The CDR3 is 13 amino acids. Per germline, CDR1 MNHNY and CDR2 SVGAGI (reference sequence). CDR3 protein: CASRDRAAYEQYF. In DNA form, the CDR3 reads TGTGCCAGCCGGGACAGGGCCGCCTACGAGCAGTACTTC.

The chain combines TRBV7-9 with TRBJ1-2; unclear D gene. V lost 5 bases and J lost 5, with 15 bases in between. The CDR3 is made up of 14 amino acids. Germline V gene lookup returns CDR1 SEHNR and CDR2 FQNEAQ (reference sequence). CDR3 region: CASSRSEVEYGYTF. The CDR3, as DNA: TGTGCCAGCAGCCGATCTGAGGTGGAGTATGGCTACACCTTC.

This clone has only a few counts. V usage is TRBV7-3 and J usage is TRBJ2-5, with D perhaps TRBD2 (6 bases). This CDR3 has 14 residues. The germline V gene has CDR1 SGHTA and CDR2 FQGTGA. The V end was cut by 2 bases, the J end by 4 bases, with 11 bases between. The CDR3: CASSLPGEGETQYF. CDR3 nucleotides: TGTGCCAGCAGCTTACCGGGGGAAGGAGAGACCCAGTACTTC.

The V gene is TRBV28, the J gene TRBJ2-3; 9 bases align to TRBD1. Losses at the gene ends were 5 bases for V and 6 bases for J; bases not matched to a gene: 12. Germline CDR1 is MDHEN and CDR2 is SYDVKM. The length of the CDR3 is 16 residues. CDR3 residues: CASSPVQGAGKDTQYF. The CDR3 DNA reads as TGTGCCAGCAGTCCCGTACAGGGGGCTGGGAAGGATACGCAGTATTTT.

The chain is built from TRBV4-1 and TRBJ2-7; 11 bases line up with TRBD2. The germline CDR1 and CDR2 sequences are MGHRA and YSYEKL. This CDR3 has 15 amino acids. After removal of 4 bases from V and 3 bases from J, the junction contained 5 bases not matched to a gene. CDR3 protein: CASSPLAGALYEQYF. The CDR3 coding sequence is TGCGCCAGCAGCCCACTAGCGGGAGCTCTCTACGAGCAGTACTTC.

The chain carries TRBV5-6 and TRBJ2-7; 10 nucleotides agree with TRBD1. Germline lookup yields CDR1 SGHDT and CDR2 YYEEEE. The CDR3 totals 17 residues. After removal of 2 bases from V and 5 bases from J, the junction contained 13 bases not matched to a gene. CDR3 region: CASSLSRDRGLRNEQYF. In nucleotides, the CDR3 is TGTGCCAGCAGCTTATCCCGGGACAGGGGTTTAAGGAACGAGCAGTACTTC.

This clone has just a few counts. The chain links TRBV5-1 to TRBJ1-4; possible D gene TRBD1, 5 bases. Germline CDR1 SGHRS, CDR2 YFSETQ. CDR3 length equals 14 residues. Trimming took off 4 bases at V and 8 bases at J, with 15 bases between the two ends. In DNA, the CDR3 is TGCGCCAGCAGCCCCCAGGGTTCTGAGGAAAAACTGTTTTTT. It encodes CASSPQGSEEKLFF.